A single sample is the source of the 28 T cell receptor beta chains below, sequenced in a study of early T cells in non-severe SARS-CoV-2 infection. TCRdb reanalysed the 5' RACE reads using MiXCR and keeps one entry per CDR3 protein. The sample records under 70,000 distinct CDR3 sequences, roughly 13% being singletons. Material: whole blood, obtained at baseline. The receptors shown here come from an adult who was a healthcare worker with PCR-confirmed SARS-CoV-2 infection or an uninfected control (not recorded which).

The chain is built from TRBV7-2 and TRBJ1-1; D is perhaps TRBD1 (6 bases). The V end was cut by 5 bases, the J end by 7 bases, with 17 bases between. Germline V lookup: CDR1 SGHTA, CDR2 FQGNSA. The CDR3 length is 14 residues. In nucleotides, the CDR3 is TGTGCCAGCAGCGCCTCGGGCGCCAGGGGTGAAGCTTTCTTT. Residues: CASSASGARGEAFF.

V usage is TRBV7-2 and J usage is TRBJ2-1; 7 bases fit TRBD2. J lost 5 bases, V lost 1 base, and 5 bases had no gene match. The CDR3 sequence is 15 residues long. Germline V gene lookup returns CDR1 SGHTA and CDR2 FQGNSA. The CDR3 spells CASSLVAGDHNEQFF. CDR3 DNA sequence: TGTGCCAGCAGCTTAGTTGCGGGGGACCACAATGAGCAGTTCTTC.

The chain links TRBV20-1 to TRBJ2-1; D not certain. The CDR3 totals 15 residues. The germline V gene has CDR1 DFQATT and CDR2 SNEGSKA (reference sequence). V was trimmed by 1 base and J by 5 bases, leaving 15 bases between them. The CDR3 sequence: CSARAPGGANNEQFF. CDR3 nucleotide sequence: TGCAGTGCTAGAGCCCCCGGTGGTGCTAACAATGAGCAGTTCTTC.

The CDR3 loop reads CASSPNTPSYEQYF. CDR3 DNA sequence: TGTGCCAGCAGCCCCAATACACCCTCCTACGAGCAGTACTTC. J is TRBJ2-7 and V is TRBV7-9, with unresolved D. Germline V lookup: CDR1 SEHNR, CDR2 FQNEAQ (reference sequence). V was clipped by 5 bases and J by 0 bases, with 11 bases between them. The CDR3 length is 14 residues.

This clonotype was recorded many times. V is TRBV7-6 and J is TRBJ1-4; 8 nucleotides match TRBD1. Germline V gene sequence: CDR1 SGHVS, CDR2 FNYEAQ. Germline trimming cut 7 bases from V and 8 bases from J; bases unmatched to any gene: 9. The CDR3 contains 14 residues. CDR3 residues: CASTPTTGEEKLFF. The CDR3 bases are TGTGCCAGCACCCCTACGACAGGGGAGGAAAAACTGTTTTTT.

The chain carries TRBV7-6 and TRBJ2-3, with D uncertain. Trimming shortened V by 1 base and J by 4 bases, and 9 bases separated the two germline ends. In germline, CDR1 is SGHVS, CDR2 FNYEAQ. This CDR3 has 14 residues. The CDR3 spells CASSLEGLADTQYF. CDR3 coding DNA: TGTGCCAGCAGCTTAGAAGGTCTGGCAGATACGCAGTATTTT.

The sample holds a few counts of this clonotype. The chain links TRBV5-4 to TRBJ1-6; D perhaps matches TRBD1 (5 bases). Trimming removed 0 bases from V and 6 bases from J, with 10 bases in between. This CDR3 region has 15 residues. CDR1 is SGHNT and CDR2 is YYREEE in the germline V gene (reference sequence). The CDR3 DNA is TGTGCCAGCAGCTTGGCTCGGGGGGGTAATTCACCCCTCCACTTT. Encoded protein: CASSLARGGNSPLHF.

The chain links TRBV29-1 to TRBJ2-7; no clear D gene. The CDR3 totals 14 residues. V was cut by 0 bases and J by 2 bases, with 11 bases left in between. Per the germline V gene, CDR1 is SQVTM and CDR2 is ANQGSEA. The CDR3 loop reads CSVEDLRHPYEQYF. The CDR3 region has the DNA TGCAGCGTTGAAGATCTAAGACACCCCTACGAGCAGTACTTC.

This clonotype was recorded a few times. The chain links TRBV5-4 to TRBJ2-5, with TRBD2 matching over 9 bases. V was pared by 4 bases and J by 5 bases, with 15 bases of the junction left unmatched. Germline assignment: CDR1 SGHNT and CDR2 YYREEE (reference sequence). The length of the CDR3 is 17 residues. The CDR3: CASSPPVGRGGEETQYF. The CDR3 DNA reads as TGTGCCAGCAGCCCCCCGGTCGGGCGGGGGGGCGAGGAGACCCAGTACTTC. Looking up the rest from reference TRBV5-4 and TRBJ2-5 gives the full variable domain: ETGVTQSPTHLIKTRGQQVTLRCSSQSGHNTVSWYQQALGQGPQFIFQYYREEENGRGNFPPRFSGLQFPNYSSELNVNALELDDSALYLCASSPPVGRGGEETQYFGPGTRLLVL.

The chain uses TRBV19 and TRBJ2-7; D may be TRBD1 or TRBD2 (5 bases each). The CDR3 runs to 14 residues. Germline lookup yields CDR1 LNHDA and CDR2 SQIVND (reference sequence). Trimming pared 7 bases from V and 6 bases from J, leaving 19 bases between. The CDR3 nucleotides are TGTGCCAGTACCCCCCATCGGGGTGGGGGCGAGCAGTACTTC. Amino acid sequence: CASTPHRGGGEQYF.

The genes are TRBV5-5 and TRBJ2-7, with D possibly TRBD1 on 5 matching bases. The germline gives CDR1 SGHKS, CDR2 YYEKEE (reference sequence). The CDR3 extends over 15 amino acids. The ends were cut back, 0 bases at V and 3 bases at J, with 13 bases in the middle. The CDR3, as DNA: TGTGCCAGCAGCTTGGAGCGACAGAGAGACTACGAGCAGTACTTC. Its translation: CASSLERQRDYEQYF.

The chain is built from TRBV29-1 and TRBJ2-7, with TRBD1 matching 9 bases. Germline V gene sequence: CDR1 SQVTM, CDR2 ANQGSEA. This CDR3 region has 14 residues. The V and J ends lost 3 bases and 2 bases, in that order; junction bases with no gene match: 5. The CDR3 loop reads CSVDRQGDAYEQYF. CDR3 sequence (DNA): TGCAGCGTTGATCGACAGGGGGATGCCTACGAGCAGTACTTC.

This sequence joins TRBV25-1 and TRBJ2-5; TRBD1 matches at 9 bases. The CDR3 spans 16 residues. With V trimmed by 2 bases and J by 4 bases, 8 bases remained unmatched. Looked up from germline, CDR1 is MGHDK and CDR2 is SYGVNS. CDR3 bases: TGTGCCAGCAGTGAACGGGACAGGGAGATCCGAGAGACCCAGTACTTC. It is translated as CASSERDREIRETQYF.

This clonotype was observed a few times. The chain is built from TRBV15 and TRBJ2-3; D not certain. Germline lookup yields CDR1 LNHNV and CDR2 YYDKDF (reference sequence). V lost 3 bases to trimming and J lost 8 bases, with 12 bases between them. The CDR3 extends over 13 amino acids. Here the CDR3 reads CATSSSPLSTQYF. CDR3 bases: TGTGCCACCAGCAGCTCACCACTCTCTACGCAGTATTTT.

This clonotype was seen at least ten times. The gene calls are TRBV14 and TRBJ1-2; D not resolved. The V gene's germline CDR1 is SGHDN and CDR2 FVKESK. The CDR3 loop spans 12 amino acids. Between the trimmed V and J ends, which lost 3 bases and 8 bases, there was a span of 10 bases. The CDR3 here is CASSHPGGGYTF. The CDR3 bases are TGTGCCAGCAGCCACCCAGGCGGGGGCTACACCTTC.

This clonotype has a count of ten or more. The chain couples TRBV5-4 to TRBJ2-5; D unresolved. Between the trimmed V and J ends, which lost 2 bases and 2 bases, there was a span of 7 bases. CDR3 length: 13 amino acids. Germline V gene data show CDR1 as SGHNT and CDR2 as YYREEE (reference sequence). CDR3 sequence: CASSLEFQETQYF. The CDR3, as DNA: TGTGCCAGCAGCTTAGAGTTTCAAGAGACCCAGTACTTC.

This clonotype was picked up a small number of times. The chain has TRBV24-1 and TRBJ2-7; perhaps TRBD1 as D (6 bases). CDR1 and CDR2 (germline): KGHDR, SFDVKD. The CDR3 is 10 amino acids. CDR3: CATTTPGDAV. CDR3 DNA sequence: TGTGCCACCACCACCCCAGGGGACGCGGTC.

The chain recombines TRBV9 with TRBJ2-1, with TRBD1 as a possible D gene (5 bases). This CDR3 has 18 residues. Germline V gene data show CDR1 as SGDLS and CDR2 as YYNGEE. Trimming pared 3 bases from V and 4 bases from J, leaving 23 bases between. The DNA for the CDR3 is TGTGCCAGCAGCGAAAAAGGGTCCAGGGCCGATCCATACAATGAGCAGTTCTTC. Protein sequence: CASSEKGSRADPYNEQFF.

This clonotype was seen many times. J is TRBJ2-7 and V is TRBV7-2; possible D gene TRBD1, 5 bases. Per the germline V gene, CDR1 is SGHTA and CDR2 is FQGNSA. CDR3 length: 14 residues. V gave up 5 bases and J gave up 4 bases, with 15 bases separating them. The CDR3 loop is CASSPGPGLYEQYF. The CDR3 coding sequence is TGTGCCAGCAGCCCCGGACCAGGGCTGTACGAGCAGTACTTC.

This clonotype was observed a handful of times. The chain employs TRBV7-9 and TRBJ2-7, with 8 bases aligning to TRBD2. Unmatched junction bases numbered 6, after V lost 5 bases and J lost 0 bases. From germline, CDR1 is SEHNR and CDR2 FQNEAQ (reference sequence). CDR3 length: 15 amino acids. The DNA of the CDR3 is TGTGCCAGCAGCCCCCCGGGGGGGAGCTCCTACGAGCAGTACTTC. Translated: CASSPPGGSSYEQYF.

For this clonotype: The junction and the germline gene differ at one end; a read error may be behind it. The gene calls are TRBV19 and TRBJ2-7, with D perhaps matching TRBD2 (7 bases). CDR3 length equals 18 residues. The germline V gene has CDR1 LNHDA and CDR2 SQIVND (reference sequence). The CDR3 nucleotides are TGTGCCAGTAGTATGGGGGGCGGAATGGCTCCGCGGGACTACAAGCAGTACTTC. Its protein product is CASSMGGGMAPRDYKQYF.

This chain links TRBV12-3 or TRBV12-4 with TRBJ2-5; D perhaps matches TRBD2 (6 bases). The CDR3 is made up of 17 amino acids. V was trimmed by 3 bases and J by 2 bases, leaving 19 bases between them. CDR3 nucleotide sequence: TGTGCCAGCAGTTTTTACCGCGGGACCAGTGTACAAGAGACCCAGTACTTC. Translation: CASSFYRGTSVQETQYF.

The sample holds one count of this clonotype. The V and J genes are TRBV28 and TRBJ1-2, with D maybe TRBD1 (5 bases). The CDR3 is made up of 15 amino acids. CDR1 and CDR2 from the germline V gene are MDHEN and SYDVKM. Trimming took off 7 bases at V and 6 bases at J, with 21 bases between the two ends. CDR3 in DNA: TGTGCCAGCACACCCTCCAAGCCCGGGGGAAATGGCTACACCTTC. Translating gives CASTPSKPGGNGYTF.

This clonotype was seen a handful of times. The V call is TRBV12-3 or TRBV12-4, the J call TRBJ2-4, with D uncertain. V was clipped by 3 bases and J by 0 bases, with 9 bases between them. The CDR3 runs to 15 residues. As DNA, the CDR3 is TGTGCCAGCAGTTTTTCTGATTTAGCCAAAAACATTCAGTACTTC. Translation: CASSFSDLAKNIQYF.

This rearrangement joins TRBV7-2 to TRBJ2-7; D is perhaps TRBD2 (5 bases). Trimming pared 3 bases from V and 3 bases from J, leaving 9 bases between. Germline loops: CDR1 SGHTA, CDR2 FQGNSA. The CDR3 contains 13 residues. The CDR3 region has the DNA TGTGCCAGCAGCTTCGCGGGCGGCTACGAGCAGTACTTC. It yields the protein CASSFAGGYEQYF.

In its sample, this clonotype was seen many times. The chain carries TRBV2 and TRBJ2-1; 11 bases are shared with TRBD1. Looked up from germline, CDR1 is SNHLY and CDR2 is FYNNEI. V was clipped by 1 base and J by 8 bases; unmatched bases: 1. This CDR3 is built from 14 residues. CDR3 nucleotides: TGTGCCAGCAGTGAAGGGACAGGGGGCTATGAGCAGTTCTTC. It is translated as CASSEGTGGYEQFF. Drawing the rest from reference TRBV2 and TRBJ2-1, the complete variable domain is EPEVTQTPSHQVTQMGQEVILRCVPISNHLYFYWYRQILGQKVEFLVSFYNNEISEKSEIFDDQFSVERPDGSNFTLKIRSTKLEDSAMYFCASSEGTGGYEQFFGPGTRLTVL.

V usage is TRBV24-1 and J usage is TRBJ2-1; 8 nucleotides match TRBD2. CDR3 length: 17 amino acids. Looked up from germline, CDR1 is KGHDR and CDR2 is SFDVKD. V dropped 1 base and J dropped 7; count of bases not matched to a gene: 11. CDR3 bases: TGTGCCACCAGTGATTTTTCCACTAGCGGACTGGATAATGAGCAGTTCTTC. This gives the protein CATSDFSTSGLDNEQFF.

This chain joins TRBV7-6 and TRBJ2-3; the match to TRBD2 covers 11 bases. The germline V gene has CDR1 SGHVS and CDR2 FNYEAQ. V dropped 4 bases and J dropped 5; count of bases not matched to a gene: 17. CDR3 size: 19 residues. DNA of the CDR3: TGTGCCAGCAGCTCTCTGATCACGAACCGCCTAGCGGGAGGAGATACGCAGTATTTT. Its protein product is CASSSLITNRLAGGDTQYF.